This entry lists 17 T cell receptor beta chains sequenced from one sample in a study of CXCR3-negative and CXCR3-positive naive CD8 T cells. Libraries were UMI-labeled 5' RACE TRB cDNA. TCRdb re-analyzed the 5' RACE reads; it lists each CDR3 protein once, without DNA. The repertoire table contains some 41,000 distinct CDR3 sequences. Sequenced material: naive CXCR3- CD8+ T cells from blood. Subset in this sample: CD45RO-CCR7+CD27+CD95- naive CD8+ T cells lacking CXCR3 (TNR3-). The source of these receptors is a human donor in good health. Some clones in this sample may be carry-over from other donors' samples.

The V and J genes are TRBV5-6 and TRBJ1-1; the D call from TCRdb, TRBD1, cannot be confirmed without DNA. The germline gives CDR1 SGHDT, CDR2 YYEEEE. CDR3 length: 13 amino acids. CDR3: CASSLIGAAEAFF.

The chain recombines TRBV12-3 or TRBV12-4 with TRBJ2-1; the D call from TCRdb, TRBD1, cannot be confirmed without DNA. CDR3 length: 14 amino acids. This CDR3 reads CASSAGHYYNEQFF.

The V call is TRBV11-2, the J call TRBJ2-1. CDR3 size: 13 residues. CDR1 and CDR2 from the germline V gene are SGHAT and FQNNGV. This CDR3 is CASSPDPGNEQFF.

The chain is built from TRBV5-1 and TRBJ2-1. CDR1 is SGHRS and CDR2 is YFSETQ in the germline V gene. This CDR3 has 17 amino acids. The CDR3 loop reads CASSLVTGTSSYNEQFF. Supplemented by reference TRBV5-1 and TRBJ2-1, the full variable domain reads KAGVTQTPRYLIKTRGQQVTLSCSPISGHRSVSWYQQTPGQGLQFLFEYFSETQRNKGNFPGRFSGRQFSNSRSEMNVSTLELGDSALYLCASSLVTGTSSYNEQFFGPGTRLTVL.

The rearrangement joins TRBV5-1 to TRBJ2-7; TCRdb's assignment of TRBD1 cannot be checked, as there is no DNA. From germline, CDR1 is SGHRS and CDR2 YFSETQ. The CDR3 covers 14 residues. The chain's CDR3 is CASSYRDRAYEQYF.

This chain connects TRBV7-2 to TRBJ2-1; as DNA is missing, the TRBD1 call by TCRdb cannot be tested. Germline loops: CDR1 SGHTA, CDR2 FQGNSA. The CDR3 runs 16 residues. CDR3 sequence reads: CASSVLGQGSSNEQFF. The variable domain in full, with the rest retrieved from reference TRBV7-2 and TRBJ2-1, is GAGVSQSPSNKVTEKGKDVELRCDPISGHTALYWYRQSLGQGLEFLIYFQGNSAPDKSGLPSDRFSAERTGGSVSTLTIQRTQQEDSAVYLCASSVLGQGSSNEQFFGPGTRLTVL.

This chain uses TRBV7-2 with TRBJ2-1; there is no DNA to check the TCRdb D call of TRBD2. This CDR3 is 17 amino acids long. Germline V gene data show CDR1 as SGHTA and CDR2 as FQGNSA. This CDR3 is CASSLNPPQGAYNEQFF.

The chain employs TRBV5-4 and TRBJ1-1; TCRdb gives TRBD1 as the D gene, but with no DNA this cannot be confirmed. The germline CDR1 and CDR2 sequences are SGHNT and YYREEE (reference sequence). The CDR3 loop spans 18 amino acids. This CDR3 is CASSGRQSRTFMNTEAFF.

The chain carries TRBV13 and TRBJ2-7; TCRdb names TRBD1, which stays unverified in the absence of DNA. The germline CDR1 and CDR2 sequences are PRHDT and FYEKMQ (reference sequence). The CDR3 covers 14 residues. The CDR3 loop reads CASSLFRGQNEQYF.

The CDR3 loop reads CASSKDGFGDNEQFF. The chain recombines TRBV21-1 with TRBJ2-1. TRBV21-1 is recorded as a pseudogene. The CDR3 length is 15 residues.

The rearrangement joins TRBV7-9 to TRBJ1-4. Germline CDR1 is SEHNR and CDR2 is FQNEAQ (reference sequence). The CDR3 is 14 residues long. CDR3: CASSVGTANEKLFF.

The chain couples TRBV5-1 to TRBJ2-5; TCRdb's D call, TRBD1, is unchecked because there is no DNA. Germline V gene data show CDR1 as SGHRS and CDR2 as YFSETQ. This CDR3 has 15 residues. CDR3 in amino acids: CASSLEGTTHETQYF.

V is TRBV11-3 and J is TRBJ2-3; the TCRdb D gene call, TRBD1, has no DNA to confirm it. The CDR3 extends over 17 amino acids. Germline V gene lookup returns CDR1 SGHNT and CDR2 YENEEA. CDR3 sequence reads: CASSLEVGRGVKDTQYF.

This chain uses TRBV20-1 with TRBJ2-2; the D call of TRBD2 rests on TCRdb alone, since no DNA is present to check it. The CDR3 length is 14 residues. Germline V gene lookup returns CDR1 DFQATT and CDR2 SNEGSKA (reference sequence). The CDR3 loop reads CSARGLAATGELFF.

V is TRBV20-1 and J is TRBJ1-1. CDR1 and CDR2 (germline): DFQATT, SNEGSKA (reference sequence). The length of the CDR3 is 14 residues. CDR3 amino acids: CSARVRGLETEAFF.

This chain connects TRBV27 to TRBJ2-1; the D gene TCRdb calls, TRBD1, cannot be checked with no DNA. There are 16 residues in the CDR3. Per germline, CDR1 MNHEY and CDR2 SMNVEV (reference sequence). CDR3 sequence reads: CASSGDRGSPYNEQFF.

This chain joins TRBV12-3 or TRBV12-4 and TRBJ1-6; checking the TCRdb D call of TRBD1 is not possible without DNA. The length of the CDR3 is 14 residues. The CDR3 here is CASSYRAYNSPLHF.